This TCR beta chain was identified in a study of T cells after yellow fever vaccination. This clonotype has only a few counts. Researchers made TCR cDNA using 5'RACE template switching, and this step added a universal primer site and UMIs. TCRdb itself ran the 5' RACE reads through MiXCR, one entry per CDR3 protein. In the table there are hundreds of thousands of distinct CDR3 sequences, roughly 3.9% of which are singletons. This CDR3 has 12 amino acids. Per the germline V gene, CDR1 is DFQATT and CDR2 is SNEGSKA (reference sequence). V lost 5 bases to trimming and J lost 4 bases, with 11 bases between them.

The TCR comes from a man between 18 and 35 years old who received the YFV17D yellow fever vaccine. V usage is TRBV20-1 and J usage is TRBJ1-1; D is unresolved. Sequencing was performed on PBMCs, taken 5 days after the yellow fever booster vaccination. The CDR3 bases are TGCAGTGCTCCCGTGTGGGGCACTGAAGCTTTCTTT. Its protein is CSAPVWGTEAFF.